The T cell receptor beta chain under discussion was sequenced for a study of blood T cell repertoires in COVID-19. Study at large: T cells, B-cell-depleted T cells, or PBMCs provided the cDNA or gDNA that served as material.

Generated by immunoSEQ multiplex PCR, the TCRdb table keeps only in-frame clones and is missing some. The sample shows approximately 250,000 clones, 88% of them seen only once. From germline, CDR1 is MNHEY and CDR2 SVGEGT. The V end lost 0 bases, the J end lost 2 bases, and 11 bases lay between the germline ends. This CDR3 spans 16 amino acids. The sample was PBMCs or T cells enriched from blood (not recorded which). This TCR came from a woman aged 40-49 years with acute COVID-19. This chain joins TRBV6-2 or TRBV6-3 and TRBJ2-1, with D possibly being TRBD2 (6 bases). In DNA, the CDR3 is TGTGCCAGCAGTTACTCGATACTAGCCCCCTACAATGAGCAGTTCTTC. Its translation: CASSYSILAPYNEQFF.